This T cell receptor beta chain was recovered during a study of T cell responses to AZD1222 COVID-19 vaccine. The overall study: Analysis merged second doses at about 4 or about 12 weeks.

CDR3 size: 13 residues. CDR1 and CDR2 (germline): SGHNT, YYREEE (reference sequence). Deletions cut 5 bases from V and 1 base from J, with 9 bases between. Profiled with immunoSEQ multiplex PCR; TCRdb holds only in-frame clones, not every one. The table includes more than 110,000 clones, 93% detected once. With respect to this clone: The antigen remains undetermined.

Study-level findings and limits: Most donors were white British, females outnumbered males, and clonal diversity was possibly underestimated.

This TCR was sampled from an adult in good health. Sequenced here: peripheral blood, sampled on day 0 of AZD1222 vaccination. This chain links TRBV5-4 with TRBJ1-1; no firm D call. CDR3 amino acids: CASRPDPNTEAFF. CDR3 sequence (DNA): TGTGCCAGCAGGCCGGACCCGAACACTGAAGCTTTCTTT. Full variable domain (missing parts from reference TRBV5-4 and TRBJ1-1): ETGVTQSPTHLIKTRGQQVTLRCSSQSGHNTVSWYQQALGQGPQFIFQYYREEENGRGNFPPRFSGLQFPNYSSELNVNALELDDSALYLCASRPDPNTEAFFGQGTRLTVV.